Below are 30 T cell receptor beta chains sequenced from a single sample in a study of Graves' ophthalmopathy and Graves' hyperthyroidism (dated by TCRdb to between 2018 and 2020). The sequencer listed for this sample is Illumina HiSeq 2000. For repertoire sequencing, the TCR beta CDR3 regions were amplified from RNA transcripts. A first-round RT-PCR used HTBI primers with the Qiagen OneStep RT-PCR kit, followed by a second-round multiplex PCR, size selection and purification. TCRdb cleaned the public reads at Q25 with fastp, built clones with MiXCR and kept in-frame beta chains. Entries that share a CDR3 protein sequence are merged under the most common genes and DNA. Here the sample has 350,000 to 400,000 distinct CDR3 sequences; approximately 20% occur a single time. The biggest ten clones account for 1.5% to 2% of the sample. Sequenced sample: peripheral blood. The receptors here all came from a woman aged 18-29 years with Graves' ophthalmopathy. Donor details come from another sample of the same person, matched by shared clones.

This clonotype was picked up many times. V is TRBV28 and J is TRBJ2-7; 8 bases line up with TRBD1. Per germline, CDR1 MDHEN and CDR2 SYDVKM. This CDR3 region has 13 residues. Unmatched junction bases numbered 9, after V lost 11 bases and J lost 3 bases. CDR3 nucleotides: TGTGCCGGCTCCGGGACAGGACGCTACGAGCAGTACTTC. Amino acids: CAGSGTGRYEQYF.

This chain links TRBV6-2 or TRBV6-3 with TRBJ1-1, with unresolved D. Germline V CDR1 and CDR2: MNHEY, SVGEGT. The germline V and J ends were trimmed by 2 bases and 0 bases, with 10 bases remaining between them. The CDR3 length is 15 residues. The CDR3 bases are TGTGCCAGCAGTTACCGCAGTACCATGAACACTGAAGCTTTCTTT. It translates to CASSYRSTMNTEAFF.

This clonotype was detected ten times or more. The V gene is TRBV7-9, the J gene TRBJ2-7; TRBD2 agrees at 12 bases. J was trimmed by 7 bases and V by 4 bases; bases with no gene match: 5. CDR3 size: 14 residues. Germline V CDR1 and CDR2: SEHNR, FQNEAQ (reference sequence). The CDR3 reads CASSSSGRAGEQYF. The CDR3 DNA follows: TGTGCCAGCAGCTCTAGCGGGAGGGCTGGGGAGCAGTACTTC.

This clonotype was recorded at least ten times. The rearrangement links TRBV4-1 to TRBJ2-7; D is ambiguous. The CDR3 has 14 residues. V was clipped by 0 bases and J by 3 bases, with 9 bases between them. In germline, CDR1 is MGHRA, CDR2 YSYEKL. In nucleotides, the CDR3 is TGCGCCAGCAGCCAAGAGGGGTCCTTCTACGAGCAGTACTTC. It encodes CASSQEGSFYEQYF.

This clonotype appeared many times. The gene calls are TRBV15 and TRBJ1-1, with D uncertain. The CDR3 has 15 amino acids. V lost 5 bases and J 1 base, leaving 14 bases between the germline ends. The germline gives CDR1 LNHNV, CDR2 YYDKDF (reference sequence). The CDR3 DNA is TGTGCCACCAGCCGGACGGGATGGGGGAACACTGAAGCTTTCTTT. Residues: CATSRTGWGNTEAFF.

The V call is TRBV6-5, the J call TRBJ2-5; 12 bases are shared with TRBD2. The J segment lost 5 bases and the V segment lost 4 bases, leaving 8 bases of the junction unmatched. Germline V gene sequence: CDR1 MNHEY, CDR2 SVGAGI. The CDR3 extends over 16 amino acids. For the CDR3, the DNA is TGTGCCAGCAGTTCGGGGACTAGCGGGCCTTGGGAGACCCAGTACTTC. Its translation is CASSSGTSGPWETQYF.

The rearrangement links TRBV4-2 to TRBJ2-7, with no clear D. CDR3 size: 16 residues. The V and J ends lost 4 bases and 2 bases respectively, with 18 bases between them. The germline gives CDR1 LGHNA, CDR2 YNFKEQ. As DNA, the CDR3 is TGTGCCAGCAGCCCCGGTGGTGTACTAATCACCTACGAGCAGTACTTC. As protein: CASSPGGVLITYEQYF.

This clonotype has a count of ten or more. V usage is TRBV28 and J usage is TRBJ1-2; TRBD1 aligns across 12 bases. The CDR3 is 15 residues long. Germline CDR1 reads MDHEN; CDR2 reads SYDVKM. The trim removed 5 bases at V and 4 bases at J, leaving 5 bases unmatched. CDR3 in amino acids: CASSPGTGGFYGYTF. CDR3 in DNA: TGTGCCAGCAGTCCCGGGACAGGGGGCTTCTATGGCTACACCTTC.

This clonotype was detected ten times or more. The gene calls are TRBV4-1 and TRBJ1-6; D call uncertain. The CDR3 length is 12 residues. Germline V CDR1 and CDR2: MGHRA, YSYEKL. V gave up 0 bases and J gave up 9 bases, with 3 bases separating them. DNA for the CDR3: TGCGCCAGCAGCCAAGACTCTTCACCCCTCCACTTT. It is translated as CASSQDSSPLHF.

This clonotype was detected ten times or more. The chain carries TRBV20-1 and TRBJ1-2; a weak D match, TRBD1 (5 bases). Germline V gives CDR1 DFQATT, CDR2 SNEGSKA (reference sequence). V lost 6 bases and J lost 4, with 18 bases in between. This CDR3 has 14 amino acids. The CDR3, as DNA: TGCAGTGCCATTACCACGGGACGGATCTATGGCTACACCTTC. Protein: CSAITTGRIYGYTF.

This clonotype was observed at least ten times. The chain is built from TRBV9 and TRBJ2-7; D possibly uses TRBD1 or TRBD2 (5 bases each). CDR1 and CDR2 (germline): SGDLS, YYNGEE. The V gene lost 0 bases and the J gene lost 2 bases, with 12 bases spanning the gap. The CDR3 sequence is 15 residues long. CDR3 DNA sequence: TGTGCCAGCAGCGTAGGAGGGGACGGAACCTACGAGCAGTACTTC. Translated: CASSVGGDGTYEQYF.

The chain uses TRBV6-2 or TRBV6-3 and TRBJ2-7, with TRBD1 matching over 8 bases. This CDR3 spans 13 amino acids. Trimming removed 5 bases from V and 3 bases from J; junction bases left unmatched: 3. From germline, CDR1 is MNHEY and CDR2 SVGEGT. The CDR3 DNA reads as TGTGCCAGCAGTCACGGACAGGGCTACGAGCAGTACTTC. This codes for CASSHGQGYEQYF.

Many counts were recorded for this clonotype. The rearrangement links TRBV11-2 to TRBJ1-1; D not resolved. Trimming removed 5 bases from V and 8 bases from J, with 12 bases in between. CDR1 is SGHAT, CDR2 FQNNGV, per germline. This CDR3 comprises 12 residues. CDR3: CASSPARREAFF. The CDR3 coding sequence is TGTGCCAGCAGCCCGGCACGTAGGGAAGCTTTCTTT.

The table lists this clonotype with many counts. This chain uses TRBV7-2 with TRBJ2-7; 9 positions match TRBD1. This CDR3 has 16 amino acids. The J segment lost 4 bases and the V segment lost 5 bases, leaving 12 bases of the junction unmatched. Germline V gene sequence: CDR1 SGHTA, CDR2 FQGNSA. The CDR3 DNA is TGTGCCAGCAGCCCCCTCCCGGGACAGGGCGGATACGAGCAGTACTTC. Protein: CASSPLPGQGGYEQYF.

This clonotype was recorded at least ten times. CDR3 in DNA: TGTGCCACCCGACAGGGGGCAGAGGGTGTCTATGGCTACACCTTC. Translated: CATRQGAEGVYGYTF. J is TRBJ1-2 and V is TRBV19; TRBD1 agrees at 10 bases. The V segment lost 10 bases and the J segment 4 bases; nucleotides outside the gene matches: 12. The CDR3 sequence is 15 residues long. Per germline, CDR1 LNHDA and CDR2 SQIVND (reference sequence).

Many counts were recorded for this clonotype. The chain couples TRBV14 to TRBJ2-7; 9 bases align to TRBD1. The CDR3 is made up of 15 amino acids. The V segment lost 4 bases and the J segment 2 bases; nucleotides outside the gene matches: 6. The germline V gene encodes CDR1 SGHDN and CDR2 FVKESK. CDR3 nucleotides: TGTGCCAGCAGCCCATGGACAGGGGCTCCCTACGAGCAGTACTTC. This codes for CASSPWTGAPYEQYF.

This clonotype was recorded at least ten times. This chain joins TRBV28 and TRBJ2-2; 7 nucleotides match TRBD1. CDR1 and CDR2 from the germline V gene are MDHEN and SYDVKM. V gave up 7 bases and J gave up 7 bases; unmatched junction bases: 9. This CDR3 contains 14 residues. The CDR3 spells CASIPRGKGGELFF. CDR3 nucleotide sequence: TGTGCCAGCATCCCCAGGGGGAAAGGCGGGGAGCTGTTTTTT.

Many counts were recorded for this clonotype. The genes are TRBV20-1 and TRBJ2-4; tentative D call: TRBD1 (7 bases). Trimming removed 2 bases at V and 8 bases at J, with 13 bases between. CDR1 and CDR2 from the germline V gene are DFQATT and SNEGSKA (reference sequence). The CDR3 covers 13 residues. The CDR3 DNA follows: TGCAGTGCTAGATGGGGCAGGGGGGACATTCAGTACTTC. Translated: CSARWGRGDIQYF.

This clonotype was observed at least ten times. V is TRBV19 and J is TRBJ1-2; 10 bases are a match to TRBD1. CDR1 is LNHDA, CDR2 SQIVND, per germline (reference sequence). Trimming cost V 7 bases and J 6 bases; bases outside gene matches: 11. This CDR3 has 15 amino acids. CDR3 DNA sequence: TGTGCCAGTACCCCCATGGGGGACAGGGGTGATGGCTACACCTTC. Protein sequence: CASTPMGDRGDGYTF. The whole variable domain, filled in from reference TRBV19 and TRBJ1-2, reads DGGITQSPKYLFRKEGQNVTLSCEQNLNHDAMYWYRQDPGQGLRLIYYSQIVNDFQKGDIAEGYSVSREKKESFPLTVTSAQKNPTAFYLCASTPMGDRGDGYTFGSGTRLTVV.

In this sample, this clonotype turned up many times. The chain uses TRBV12-3 or TRBV12-4 and TRBJ1-2; tentative D call: TRBD1 (6 bases). The CDR3 spans 15 residues. Trimming cost V 4 bases and J 2 bases, with 14 bases left between them. In DNA, the CDR3 is TGTGCCAGCAGTTCCCCGACAGGCTACAACTATGGCTACACCTTC. This sequence encodes CASSSPTGYNYGYTF.

The table lists this clonotype with many counts. CDR3 nucleotide sequence: TGCGCCAGCAGCTTGCCTCGCGGGGATATCCAAGAGACCCAGTACTTC. Residues: CASSLPRGDIQETQYF. J is TRBJ2-5 and V is TRBV5-1; maybe TRBD2 (6 bases). This CDR3 spans 16 amino acids. The V end was cut by 1 base, the J end by 1 base, with 14 bases between. From germline, CDR1 is SGHRS and CDR2 YFSETQ.

This clonotype was recorded many times. The chain is built from TRBV27 and TRBJ1-5; D might be TRBD1 (5 bases). The ends were cut back, 11 bases at V and 5 bases at J, with 7 bases in the middle. This CDR3 region has 10 residues. The germline gives CDR1 MNHEY, CDR2 SMNVEV (reference sequence). This CDR3 is CAPRDQPQHF. The CDR3 coding sequence is TGTGCCCCCAGGGATCAGCCCCAGCATTTT.

This clonotype was counted at least ten times. This chain connects TRBV7-2 to TRBJ1-5; TRBD1 might be the D (6 bases). Looked up from germline, CDR1 is SGHTA and CDR2 is FQGNSA. The V end was cut by 3 bases, the J end by 5 bases, with 14 bases between. The CDR3 has 15 amino acids. DNA of the CDR3: TGTGCCAGCAGCTTGTGGGGGCTGGGCGATCAGCCCCAGCATTTT. Protein product: CASSLWGLGDQPQHF.

This clonotype has at least ten counts. CDR3: CASSSAGRRETQYF. In nucleotides, the CDR3 is TGTGCCAGCAGCTCCGCGGGGAGGAGGGAGACCCAGTACTTC. The V and J genes are TRBV7-2 and TRBJ2-5; perhaps TRBD2 as D (6 bases). Germline values: CDR1 SGHTA, CDR2 FQGNSA. The length of the CDR3 is 14 residues. Trimming left V 4 bases short and J 5 bases short, with 14 bases between.

The chain is built from TRBV28 and TRBJ1-5, with TRBD1 matching 8 bases. Germline V gene data show CDR1 as MDHEN and CDR2 as SYDVKM. There are 13 residues in the CDR3. V dropped 7 bases and J dropped 7; count of bases not matched to a gene: 6. CDR3 nucleotides: TGTGCCAGCACCGCCACAGGGGGGCAGCCCCAGCATTTT. As protein: CASTATGGQPQHF.

The rearrangement joins TRBV20-1 to TRBJ1-2; no clear D. Trimming took 3 bases from V and 8 from J, leaving 16 bases between them. Germline CDR1 is DFQATT and CDR2 is SNEGSKA (reference sequence). The CDR3 runs 13 residues. CDR3 sequence: CSASARFAMGYTF. CDR3 sequence (DNA): TGCAGTGCTAGCGCGCGATTCGCTATGGGCTACACCTTC.

The V and J genes are TRBV6-5 and TRBJ1-1, with TRBD1 as a possible D gene (5 bases). CDR1 MNHEY and CDR2 SVGAGI come from the germline V gene. This CDR3 has 14 residues. Trimming stripped 0 bases from V and 6 bases from J, with 11 bases between. CDR3 protein: CASSYSPGGPEAFF. For the CDR3, the DNA is TGTGCCAGCAGTTACTCCCCGGGGGGACCTGAAGCTTTCTTT.

This clonotype turned up a few times. A much larger clone is a single base away; this may be a read error. The chain has TRBV6-2 or TRBV6-3 and TRBJ2-7; maybe TRBD2 (6 bases). Germline CDR1 reads MNHEY; CDR2 reads SVGEGT. The CDR3 loop spans 15 amino acids. V was pared by 6 bases and J by 5 bases, with 20 bases between. The CDR3 sequence is CASRPSVDHWDEQYF. DNA for the CDR3: TGTGCCAGCAGGCCTAGCGTGGACCACTGGGACGAGCAGTACTTC.

At least ten counts were recorded for this clonotype. The V call is TRBV12-3 or TRBV12-4, the J call TRBJ1-1; 7 bases are shared with TRBD1. Unmatched junction bases numbered 14, after V lost 6 bases and J lost 1 base. The CDR3 sequence is 17 residues long. The chain's CDR3 is CASRPNRGRLGNTEAFF. The CDR3 coding sequence is TGTGCCAGCAGACCTAACAGGGGCCGACTGGGGAACACTGAAGCTTTCTTT.

In this sample, this clonotype turned up many times. The gene calls are TRBV15 and TRBJ1-5; 8 bases map to TRBD1. The length of the CDR3 is 13 residues. CDR1 and CDR2 (germline): LNHNV, YYDKDF (reference sequence). V was pared by 4 bases and J by 7 bases, with 3 bases of the junction left unmatched. CDR3 nucleotide sequence: TGTGCCACCAGCACCGGACAGGGACAGCCCCAGCATTTT. Translating gives CATSTGQGQPQHF. Complete variable domain (other parts from reference TRBV15 and TRBJ1-5): DAMVIQNPRYQVTQFGKPVTLSCSQTLNHNVMYWYQQKSSQAPKLLFHYYDKDFNNEADTPDNFQSRRPNTSFCFLDIRSPGLGDTAMYLCATSTGQGQPQHFGDGTRLSIL.